The 10 T cell receptor beta chains reported below all come from one sample, sequenced in a study of cytomegalovirus exposure and HLA in healthy donors. It was with 60 Vbeta and 13 Jbeta primers that the PCR ran. Sequencing was performed with immunoSEQ multiplex PCR; in TCRdb, only in-frame clones are kept and a portion is missing. The sample spans approximately 210,000 clones; the ten largest clones claim around 0.95%. The sequencing input was PBMCs. The receptors originated from a woman aged 25 to 39 in good health and CMV-seropositive.

J is TRBJ2-3 and V is TRBV5-1; weak D call: TRBD1 (5 bases). Trimming left V 6 bases short and J 6 bases short, with 17 bases between. Germline lookup yields CDR1 SGHRS and CDR2 YFSETQ. This CDR3 is built from 14 residues. The chain's CDR3 is CASNGAGYLDTQYF. CDR3 DNA: TGCGCCAGCAATGGGGCAGGGTATTTGGATACGCAGTATTTT. The full variable domain, rest sourced from reference TRBV5-1 and TRBJ2-3, is KAGVTQTPRYLIKTRGQQVTLSCSPISGHRSVSWYQQTPGQGLQFLFEYFSETQRNKGNFPGRFSGRQFSNSRSEMNVSTLELGDSALYLCASNGAGYLDTQYFGPGTRLTVL.

J is TRBJ2-5 and V is TRBV19, with 15 bases lining up with TRBD2. Losses at the gene ends were 5 bases for V and 6 bases for J; bases not matched to a gene: 7. The CDR3 runs 16 residues. Germline V gene data show CDR1 as LNHDA and CDR2 as SQIVND (reference sequence). Here the CDR3 reads CASSLWTSGGVKTQYF. The CDR3, as DNA: TGTGCCAGTAGTCTTTGGACTAGCGGGGGGGTAAAGACCCAGTACTTC.

V and J are TRBV2 and TRBJ2-2; 10 bases agree with TRBD1. The V gene end was trimmed by 7 bases and the J gene end by 7 bases; junction bases not matched to a gene: 12. The germline CDR1 and CDR2 sequences are SNHLY and FYNNEI. The CDR3 contains 16 residues. The CDR3 nucleotides are TGTGCCAGCACTCCACCGGGACAGGGGATGATCGGGGAGCTGTTTTTT. It codes for CASTPPGQGMIGELFF.

This rearrangement joins TRBV5-1 to TRBJ2-7; 8 bases fit TRBD1. CDR1 and CDR2 (germline): SGHRS, YFSETQ. The CDR3 extends over 16 amino acids. With 7 bases clipped from V and 2 bases from J, the junction kept 14 bases outside the gene matches. CDR3 sequence reads: CASQVSGTGFPYEQYF. The CDR3 coding sequence is TGCGCCAGCCAGGTCTCCGGGACAGGATTTCCCTACGAGCAGTACTTC.

V and J are TRBV2 and TRBJ2-2; D is undetermined. V was trimmed by 1 base and J by 0 bases, leaving 9 bases between them. Germline-derived CDR1 and CDR2 are SNHLY and FYNNEI. This CDR3 is 16 amino acids long. Here the CDR3 DNA reads TGTGCCAGCAGTGAAGTCAGGCTATCGAACACCGGGGAGCTGTTTTTT. Protein sequence: CASSEVRLSNTGELFF.

This sequence joins TRBV7-2 and TRBJ2-4; D ambiguous. This CDR3 region has 15 residues. Deletions cut 2 bases from V and 1 base from J, with 9 bases between. Germline CDR1 is SGHTA and CDR2 is FQGNSA. The CDR3 protein is CASSLWSQAKNIQYF. The CDR3, as DNA: TGTGCCAGCAGCTTATGGAGCCAGGCCAAAAACATTCAGTACTTC.

The genes are TRBV29-1 and TRBJ2-3; TRBD1 matches 9 bases. This CDR3 comprises 13 residues. V gave up 7 bases and J gave up 4 bases; unmatched junction bases: 6. Per germline, CDR1 SQVTM and CDR2 ANQGSEA. CDR3 amino acids: CSGDRGSPDTQYF. The CDR3 DNA reads TGCAGCGGAGACAGGGGGTCCCCAGATACGCAGTATTTT.

This sequence joins TRBV7-9 and TRBJ1-2; D gene uncertain. This CDR3 comprises 14 residues. The germline V gene encodes CDR1 SEHNR and CDR2 FQNEAQ (reference sequence). Trimming stripped 1 base from V and 8 bases from J, with 14 bases between. The CDR3 reads CASSLELRTGGYTF. The CDR3 nucleotides are TGTGCCAGCAGCTTAGAATTACGAACGGGAGGCTACACCTTC.

The rearrangement links TRBV7-9 to TRBJ2-1; 14 bases align to TRBD2. The germline V gene has CDR1 SEHNR and CDR2 FQNEAQ (reference sequence). The CDR3 is 16 amino acids. V shed 5 bases, J shed 9 bases, and the junction held 9 bases outside the gene matches. The CDR3 DNA sequence: TGTGCCAGCAGCAAGTCCGGGACTAGCGGGAGTGTTGAGCAGTTCTTC. Its protein product is CASSKSGTSGSVEQFF.

This sequence joins TRBV7-8 and TRBJ2-5; 12 nucleotides line up with TRBD1. The CDR3 contains 17 residues. Trimming at V came to 2 bases and at J to 5 bases, leaving 9 bases not matched to a gene. Germline values: CDR1 SGHVS, CDR2 FQNEAQ. The CDR3 sequence: CASSLRWGDRGLETQYF. The CDR3, as DNA: TGTGCCAGCAGCTTAAGGTGGGGGGACAGGGGGCTCGAGACCCAGTACTTC.